A selection of T cell receptor beta chains follows, all from one sample in a study of CD8 T cells in ankylosing spondylitis. TCRdb re-analysed the 5' RACE reads in MiXCR, keeping a single row per CDR3 protein. The table lists 200,000 to 300,000 distinct CDR3 sequences, roughly a tenth of them singletons. The sequencing sample was made of blood, either unsorted or a sorted T cell fraction (not recorded which). The receptors shown here come from a male donor with ankylosing spondylitis or in good health (not recorded which). The CDR3 runs from the conserved cysteine through the conserved F or W. The order of the fields is J gene, D gene, V gene, clone size, CDR3 protein, CDR3 DNA. D genes are given only for firm matches. Size tells how often a clone was seen (once, few, many) or the class of an expanded clone, and some rows leave it out.

j_gene: TRBJ2-5; d_gene: -; v_gene: TRBV15; abundance: few; CDR3aa: CATSRDIGPGETQYF; CDR3nt: TGTGCCACCAGCAGAGATATCGGGCCGGGGGAGACCCAGTACTTC
j_gene: TRBJ2-3; d_gene: TRBD2; v_gene: TRBV15; abundance: many; CDR3aa: CATSRVPSGGERDTQYF; CDR3nt: TGTGCCACCAGCAGAGTCCCTAGCGGGGGGGAAAGAGATACGCAGTATTTT
j_gene: TRBJ1-4; d_gene: TRBD1; v_gene: TRBV29-1; abundance: many; CDR3aa: CSALSDRVGEKLFF; CDR3nt: TGCAGCGCCCTTTCGGACAGGGTGGGGGAAAAACTGTTTTTT
j_gene: TRBJ2-5; d_gene: -; v_gene: TRBV11-3; abundance: -; CDR3aa: CASSLAPQGPPETQYF; CDR3nt: TGTGCCAGCAGCTTGGCCCCCCAAGGACCGCCGGAGACCCAGTACTTC
j_gene: TRBJ1-1; d_gene: -; v_gene: TRBV2; abundance: -; CDR3aa: CASSLNGAMNTEAFF; CDR3nt: TGTGCCAGCAGCTTAAATGGGGCGATGAACACTGAAGCTTTCTTT
j_gene: TRBJ2-5; d_gene: -; v_gene: TRBV5-1; abundance: many; CDR3aa: CASSLEVSGVETQYF; CDR3nt: TGCGCCAGCAGCTTGGAGGTGTCGGGAGTAGAGACCCAGTACTTC
j_gene: TRBJ2-7; d_gene: -; v_gene: TRBV5-1; abundance: many; CDR3aa: CASSLRLETGEQYF; CDR3nt: TGCGCCAGCAGCTTGCGCCTAGAAACGGGCGAGCAGTACTTC
j_gene: TRBJ2-1; d_gene: TRBD1; v_gene: TRBV5-1; abundance: many; CDR3aa: CASSFTPDRSYNEQFF; CDR3nt: TGCGCCAGCAGCTTCACCCCGGACAGGTCCTACAATGAGCAGTTCTTC
j_gene: TRBJ2-3; d_gene: -; v_gene: TRBV4-1; abundance: -; CDR3aa: CASSPTEGTDTQYF; CDR3nt: TGCGCCAGCAGCCCCACGGAGGGCACAGATACGCAGTATTTT
j_gene: TRBJ1-6; d_gene: -; v_gene: TRBV7-2; abundance: few; CDR3aa: CASSPGGYSPLHF; CDR3nt: TGTGCCAGCAGCCCTGGCGGTTATTCACCCCTCCACTTT
j_gene: TRBJ1-6; d_gene: TRBD1; v_gene: TRBV6-2/TRBV6-3; abundance: many; CDR3aa: CASSYGDRANSPLHF; CDR3nt: TGTGCCAGCAGTTACGGGGACAGGGCGAATTCACCCCTCCACTTT
j_gene: TRBJ2-7; d_gene: -; v_gene: TRBV9; abundance: many; CDR3aa: CASSVAPGVHHEQYF; CDR3nt: TGTGCCAGCAGCGTAGCTCCCGGGGTTCATCACGAGCAGTACTTC
j_gene: TRBJ2-1; d_gene: -; v_gene: TRBV3-1; abundance: many; CDR3aa: CASSQQGPSASYNEQFF; CDR3nt: TGTGCCAGCAGCCAGCAAGGACCTAGCGCGTCCTACAATGAGCAGTTCTTC
j_gene: TRBJ2-7; d_gene: -; v_gene: TRBV7-9; abundance: few; CDR3aa: CASSLVQYEQYF; CDR3nt: TGTGCCAGCAGCTTAGTGCAGTACGAGCAGTACTTC
j_gene: TRBJ2-7; d_gene: TRBD2; v_gene: TRBV20-1; abundance: many; CDR3aa: CSASHTSGGTYEQYF; CDR3nt: TGCAGTGCTAGTCATACTAGCGGGGGGACCTACGAGCAGTACTTC
j_gene: TRBJ2-3; d_gene: TRBD2; v_gene: TRBV27; abundance: few; CDR3aa: CASSLGLAGVTDTQYF; CDR3nt: TGTGCCAGCAGTTTGGGGCTAGCGGGGGTCACAGATACGCAGTATTTT
j_gene: TRBJ2-4; d_gene: TRBD2; v_gene: TRBV6-1; abundance: few; CDR3aa: CASSESGRNSIQYF; CDR3nt: TGTGCCAGCAGTGAAAGCGGGAGAAATAGCATTCAGTACTTC
j_gene: TRBJ2-5; d_gene: -; v_gene: TRBV12-3/TRBV12-4; abundance: many; CDR3aa: CASGIETQYF; CDR3nt: TGTGCCAGCGGAATAGAGACCCAGTACTTC